This T cell receptor beta chain is from a study of CD8+ T cells in alopecia areata. Sequencing used cDNA as its template, made by extracting RNA and reverse transcribing it. The assay was immunoSEQ multiplex PCR, and TCRdb's table has in-frame clones only and misses some. This table holds some 130,000 clones, 50% to 60% found once. The V and J ends lost 4 bases and 3 bases respectively, with 5 bases between them. Germline V CDR1 and CDR2: GTSNPN, SVGIG (reference sequence). This CDR3 has 11 residues. The rearrangement links TRBV30 to TRBJ2-3; D gene unclear. The receptor was isolated from a human donor with alopecia areata. The specimen was CD4+ T cells sorted from blood, collected at week 0. CDR3 sequence reads: CAWTLTDTQYF. The CDR3 region has the DNA TGTGCCTGGACCTTGACAGATACGCAGTATTTT.